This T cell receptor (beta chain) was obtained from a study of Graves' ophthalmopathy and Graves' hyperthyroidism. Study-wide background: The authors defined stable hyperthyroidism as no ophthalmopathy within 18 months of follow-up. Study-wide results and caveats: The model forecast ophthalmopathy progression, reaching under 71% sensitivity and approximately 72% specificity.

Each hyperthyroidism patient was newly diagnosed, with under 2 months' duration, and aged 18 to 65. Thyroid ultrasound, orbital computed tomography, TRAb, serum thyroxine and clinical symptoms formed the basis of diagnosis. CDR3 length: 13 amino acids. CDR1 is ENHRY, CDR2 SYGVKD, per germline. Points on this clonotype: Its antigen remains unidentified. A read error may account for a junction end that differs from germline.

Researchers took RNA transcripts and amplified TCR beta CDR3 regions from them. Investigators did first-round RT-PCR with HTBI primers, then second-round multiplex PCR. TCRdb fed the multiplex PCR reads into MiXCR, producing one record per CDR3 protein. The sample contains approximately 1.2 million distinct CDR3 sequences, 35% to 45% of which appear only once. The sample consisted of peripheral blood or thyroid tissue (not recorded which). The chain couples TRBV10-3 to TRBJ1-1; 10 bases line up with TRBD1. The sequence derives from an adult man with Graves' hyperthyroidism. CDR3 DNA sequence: TGTGCCATCAGCCTAGGGACAGGGGATGACCGATTATTT. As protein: CAISLGTGDDRLF.